This section outlines one TCR beta chain sequence together with its context. Its antigen is as yet unknown. Vbeta (60) and Jbeta (13) primers were used in the PCR. Assay: immunoSEQ multiplex PCR; the TCRdb copy retains only in-frame clones and omits some. The table records about 100,000 clones, about 80% of them present only once. This entry belongs to a study of cytomegalovirus exposure and HLA in healthy donors. Study summary: An analysis done earlier identified about 120 million unique TCR beta sequences from about 180 million T cells.

General study points: HLA-A and HLA-B allele assignments for most subjects were reportedly predicted accurately using TCR beta sequences. In all likelihood, a cluster of highly shared sequence variants was a sequencing artifact.

With V trimmed by 4 bases and J by 4 bases, 6 bases remained unmatched. Germline CDR1 reads LNHDA; CDR2 reads SQIVND (reference sequence). CDR3 length equals 15 residues. The sequenced material came from PBMCs. This TCR was sampled from a young man in good health and CMV-seronegative. V is TRBV19 and J is TRBJ1-2; 10 positions match TRBD1. The CDR3 bases are TGTGCCAGTAGTACGGGGACAGGGGCTTTCTATGGCTACACCTTC. Translation gives CASSTGTGAFYGYTF.